Presented here are 18 T cell receptor beta chains from one specimen sequenced in a study of blood T cells in healthy people across ages. Then a second PCR, running about 6 to 12 cycles, was carried out with a sample-barcoded 5' primer and a J-beta primer mix. Via MiXCR, TCRdb re-called the 5' RACE reads, giving one row per CDR3 protein. The data show 1.5 million to 2 million distinct CDR3 sequences, with approximately 30% seen just once and 7.7% held by the top ten. The specimen was blood. The receptors stem from a woman in her 30s in good health.

About this clonotype: A junction end diverges from the germline sequence, so it may reflect a read error. The chain links TRBV5-1 to TRBJ1-2; a weak D match, TRBD1 (5 bases). Germline CDR1 reads SGHRS; CDR2 reads YFSETQ. The length of the CDR3 is 15 residues. The CDR3 sequence is CAGSPGHPGGYGYTF. CDR3 in DNA: TGCGCCGGCAGCCCTGGACACCCGGGTGGCTATGGCTACACCTTC.

This chain joins TRBV6-1 and TRBJ2-7; D unresolved. This CDR3 is 15 amino acids long. Per germline, CDR1 MNHNS and CDR2 SASEGT. With 0 bases removed from V and 10 bases from J, the gap between germline ends came to 19 bases. CDR3 bases: TGTGCCAGCAGTGAAGCCAACCTTTCCGGTTCGGCCCAGTACTTC. Amino acid sequence: CASSEANLSGSAQYF.

This clonotype was counted only a few times. The CDR3 loop is CSARDLDRGGESEKLFF. The CDR3 DNA reads as TGCAGTGCTAGAGATCTGGACAGGGGGGGGGAGAGTGAAAAACTGTTTTTT. J is TRBJ1-4 and V is TRBV20-1, with 10 positions matching TRBD1. Germline loops: CDR1 DFQATT, CDR2 SNEGSKA (reference sequence). The junction had 11 bases not matched to a gene; V was cut back by 0 bases and J by 7 bases. The CDR3 covers 17 residues.

This clonotype has a handful of counts. The rearrangement links TRBV12-3 or TRBV12-4 to TRBJ2-4; D is unresolved. The CDR3 runs to 15 residues. Trimming took 6 bases from V and 0 from J, leaving 12 bases between them. CDR3 residues: CASSRQLLAKNIQYF. The DNA for the CDR3 is TGTGCCAGCAGCCGGCAGCTACTAGCCAAAAACATTCAGTACTTC.

The chain joins TRBV5-1 to TRBJ2-6; D remains ambiguous. The CDR3 is 15 amino acids. V lost 3 bases and J lost 4, with 11 bases in between. Germline loops: CDR1 SGHRS, CDR2 YFSETQ. The CDR3 loop reads CASSSSLPGANVLTF. CDR3 sequence (DNA): TGCGCCAGCAGCTCCAGCCTCCCCGGGGCCAACGTCCTGACTTTC.

The gene calls are TRBV10-3 and TRBJ1-1; D may be TRBD1 (5 bases). V was cut by 6 bases and J by 1 base, with 12 bases left in between. This CDR3 region has 14 residues. CDR1 is ENHRY and CDR2 is SYGVKD in the germline V gene. The CDR3 sequence is CAIRPPGSNTEAFF. The CDR3 DNA sequence: TGTGCCATCAGGCCGCCAGGGTCGAACACTGAAGCTTTCTTT.

This clonotype was seen only a few times. The gene calls are TRBV7-9 and TRBJ2-7; 10 bases align to TRBD2. The end of the DNA aligns better with TRBJ2-5, so the J call may be wrong. In germline, CDR1 is SEHNR, CDR2 FQNEAQ (reference sequence). The CDR3 spans 16 residues. CDR3: CASSSASGGLQETQYF. The CDR3 DNA reads as TGTGCCAGCAGCTCCGCTAGCGGGGGCCTCCAAGAGACCCAGTACTTC.

This clonotype was observed a handful of times. The V and J genes are TRBV20-1 and TRBJ2-3; maybe TRBD2 (7 bases). The ends were cut back, 2 bases at V and 6 bases at J, with 9 bases in the middle. Germline V lookup: CDR1 DFQATT, CDR2 SNEGSKA (reference sequence). The CDR3 is 12 residues long. The chain's CDR3 is CSARWGGDTQYF. In nucleotides, the CDR3 is TGCAGTGCTAGATGGGGGGGCGATACGCAGTATTTT.

This chain joins TRBV2 and TRBJ1-6; D not certain. The ends were cut back, 7 bases at V and 6 bases at J, with 16 bases in the middle. The CDR3 contains 15 residues. Germline V gives CDR1 SNHLY, CDR2 FYNNEI. Here the CDR3 DNA reads TGTGCCAGCAAGAGGTTGATCGGCCGTAATTCACCCCTCCACTTT. Its translation is CASKRLIGRNSPLHF.

This clonotype was seen only a few times. The chain is built from TRBV11-2 and TRBJ2-1, with TRBD2 matching over 8 bases. The CDR3 spans 17 residues. Germline-derived CDR1 and CDR2 are SGHAT and FQNNGV. J lost 9 bases, V lost 1 base, and 14 bases had no gene match. The CDR3 loop reads CASSLGPGTRLASEQFF. The CDR3, as DNA: TGTGCCAGCAGCTTAGGTCCCGGGACTAGGCTAGCCAGTGAGCAGTTCTTC.

This clonotype was counted ten times or more. At one end the junction does not follow the germline gene, possibly because of a read error. The chain combines TRBV5-1 with TRBJ2-3; 7 bases fit TRBD2. Germline V gene lookup returns CDR1 SGHRS and CDR2 YFSETQ. The CDR3 contains 13 residues. CDR3 DNA sequence: TGTGCCAGCAGCCGCGGGAGCACGGATACGCAGTATTTT. Protein product: CASSRGSTDTQYF. Full variable domain (outside the CDR3, taken from reference TRBV5-1 and TRBJ2-3): KAGVTQTPRYLIKTRGQQVTLSCSPISGHRSVSWYQQTPGQGLQFLFEYFSETQRNKGNFPGRFSGRQFSNSRSEMNVSTLELGDSALYLCASSRGSTDTQYFGPGTRLTVL.

V gene TRBV11-2 combines with J gene TRBJ2-2, with no clear D. Germline V CDR1 and CDR2: SGHAT, FQNNGV. V dropped 3 bases and J dropped 2 bases, with 10 bases sitting between them. The CDR3 has 15 residues. In DNA form, the CDR3 reads TGTGCCAGCAGCTTCTTAGACATAAACACCGGGGAGCTGTTTTTT. The encoded protein is CASSFLDINTGELFF.

This clonotype has just a few counts. The rearrangement links TRBV5-1 to TRBJ2-3, with D perhaps TRBD2 (6 bases). The germline gives CDR1 SGHRS, CDR2 YFSETQ. The V end lost 4 bases, the J end lost 0 bases, and 18 bases lay between the germline ends. CDR3 size: 17 residues. The CDR3 protein is CASSLVQGGKSTDTQYF. The CDR3 nucleotides read TGCGCCAGCAGCCTCGTCCAGGGCGGGAAGAGCACAGATACGCAGTATTTT.

The genes are TRBV2 and TRBJ2-6; D is ambiguous. V lost 3 bases, J lost 3 bases, and 9 bases lay in between. The V gene's germline CDR1 is SNHLY and CDR2 FYNNEI. The CDR3 has 15 amino acids. In DNA, the CDR3 is TGTGCCAGCAGTGAGTCCGGGTATGGGGCCAACGTCCTGACTTTC. As protein: CASSESGYGANVLTF.

Turning to this clonotype: This may stem from a read error, because a much larger clone lies one nucleotide away. CDR3 DNA: TGTGCCAGCAGTGTGCTAGCGGGAGCTGACAATGAGCAGTTCTTC. Protein product: CASSVLAGADNEQFF. The chain recombines TRBV25-1 with TRBJ2-1; 10 bases fit TRBD2. Germline V CDR1 and CDR2: MGHDK, SYGVNS. The CDR3 covers 15 residues. V lost 4 bases and J lost 5; bases outside the gene matches: 5.

This clonotype came up once. The V call is TRBV3-1, the J call TRBJ1-1; tentative D call: TRBD1 (5 bases). This CDR3 contains 14 residues. V shed 4 bases and J shed 1 base, with 10 bases lying between them. CDR1 LGHDT and CDR2 YNNKEL come from the germline V gene (reference sequence). The CDR3 reads CASSRDGSNTEAFF. The CDR3 DNA sequence: TGTGCCAGCAGCCGGGACGGATCGAACACTGAAGCTTTCTTT.

This clonotype was seen a handful of times. The chain links TRBV7-9 to TRBJ1-1; no definite D call. Germline lookup yields CDR1 SEHNR and CDR2 FQNEAQ (reference sequence). This CDR3 contains 12 residues. V was pared by 3 bases and J by 8 bases, with 10 bases between. The CDR3 protein is CASSFSGSEAFF. The DNA of the CDR3 is TGTGCCAGCAGCTTCTCCGGTTCCGAAGCTTTCTTT. The full variable domain, completed using reference TRBV7-9 and TRBJ1-1, is DTGVSQNPRHKITKRGQNVTFRCDPISEHNRLYWYRQTLGQGPEFLTYFQNEAQLEKSRLLSDRFSAERPKGSFSTLEIQRTEQGDSAMYLCASSFSGSEAFFGQGTRLTVV.

In this sample, this clonotype turned up a few times. The chain employs TRBV12-3 or TRBV12-4 and TRBJ1-1; weak D call: TRBD1 (6 bases). The CDR3 length is 13 residues. V lost 3 bases and J lost 10, with 15 bases in between. The CDR3 DNA reads as TGTGCCAGCAGTTTCACAGGGTTCCAAGTAGCTTTCTTT. It codes for CASSFTGFQVAFF.